The T cell receptor beta chain under discussion was sequenced for a study of PD-1 blockade in classical Hodgkin lymphoma. General study findings and limits: Complete responders' baseline diversity resembled that of newly diagnosed patients. Healthy donors reportedly exceeded newly diagnosed patients in baseline TCR diversity. There was a significant rise in CD4+ TCR diversity by C4D1, with no such rise for CD8+.

In the case of this clone: Its specificity is unknown.

Sequencing was performed with immunoSEQ multiplex PCR; in TCRdb, only in-frame clones are kept and a portion is missing. Of 25,000 to 40,000 clones listed, roughly four fifths were seen once; the top ten hold approximately 17%. Time point here: cycle 4 day 1 (C4D1), after five to seven weeks of nivolumab. In every patient, relapse followed autologous stem cell transplantation, while exposure to brentuximab vedotin differed. Complete response, partial response or progressive disease were the best responses. V was clipped by 4 bases and J by 5 bases; unmatched bases: 4. In germline, CDR1 is MNHNS, CDR2 SASEGT. The CDR3 extends over 13 amino acids.

The J gene is TRBJ1-2, the V gene TRBV6-1; TRBD1 agrees at 7 bases. The sequence came from a human donor with classical Hodgkin lymphoma. The material was peripheral blood mononuclear cells (PBMCs), obtained before the fourth cycle of nivolumab. The CDR3 DNA reads as TGTGCCAGCAGTGGACAGGGCTTATATGGCTACACCTTC. Protein: CASSGQGLYGYTF.